This entry lists 12 T cell receptor beta chains sequenced from one sample in a study of cytomegalovirus exposure and HLA in healthy donors. The study ran its PCR with 60 Vbeta and 13 Jbeta primers. Repertoires were generated with immunoSEQ multiplex PCR, while TCRdb's copy carries only in-frame clones and drops some. The sample shows some 130,000 clones, around 79% of them seen only once. The sequencing input was PBMCs. These receptors were obtained from a man aged 35-49 years in good health and CMV-seropositive.

This chain links TRBV11-2 with TRBJ1-2, with D possibly being TRBD1 (5 bases). This CDR3 region has 13 residues. In germline, CDR1 is SGHAT, CDR2 FQNNGV. V dropped 3 bases and J dropped 8 bases, with 13 bases sitting between them. CDR3 nucleotide sequence: TGTGCCAGCAGCTTGCAAGGGGCAAGCGGCTACACCTTC. Its translation: CASSLQGASGYTF.

This rearrangement joins TRBV19 to TRBJ2-7, with D tentatively TRBD2 (5 bases). CDR3 length: 15 amino acids. V lost 3 bases to trimming and J lost 1 base, with 13 bases between them. The V gene's germline CDR1 is LNHDA and CDR2 SQIVND (reference sequence). The CDR3 loop reads CASSIRGEGSYEQYF. The CDR3 coding sequence is TGTGCCAGTAGTATTCGGGGAGAGGGTTCCTACGAGCAGTACTTC.

The J gene is TRBJ2-5, the V gene TRBV2, with 10 bases that match TRBD2. The germline V gene encodes CDR1 SNHLY and CDR2 FYNNEI. CDR3 length: 15 amino acids. V shed 4 bases and J 4 bases; nucleotides not matched to a gene: 6. The CDR3 loop is CASSGGLAIRETQYF. The CDR3 DNA is TGTGCCAGCAGTGGGGGACTAGCGATCCGAGAGACCCAGTACTTC.

The rearrangement joins TRBV2 to TRBJ1-3, with D perhaps TRBD1 (5 bases). CDR3 length: 13 amino acids. V was shortened by 8 bases and J by 0 bases, with 8 bases between the two germline ends. CDR1 and CDR2 from the germline V gene are SNHLY and FYNNEI. The DNA for the CDR3 is TGTGCCAGCCAAACAGGCTCTGGAAACACCATATATTTT. This codes for CASQTGSGNTIYF.

This clone was seen more than once but under ten times. V usage is TRBV7-9 and J usage is TRBJ1-2; D is undetermined. The CDR3 consists of 14 residues. V dropped 7 bases and J dropped 4 bases, with 16 bases sitting between them. CDR1 is SEHNR and CDR2 is FQNEAQ in the germline V gene (reference sequence). CDR3 DNA sequence: TGTGCCAGCACCACAGCGGCAGGAGGCTATGGCTACACCTTC. This sequence encodes CASTTAAGGYGYTF.

J is TRBJ1-5 and V is TRBV9, with D tentatively TRBD1 (6 bases). The CDR3 totals 15 residues. The V end lost 3 bases, the J end lost 4 bases, and 14 bases lay between the germline ends. Germline CDR1 and CDR2: SGDLS and YYNGEE. The CDR3 DNA sequence: TGTGCCAGCAGCGCGTACAGGGATAGTAATCAGCCCCAGCATTTT. Amino acid sequence: CASSAYRDSNQPQHF. The full variable domain, completed using reference TRBV9 and TRBJ1-5, is DSGVTQTPKHLITATGQRVTLRCSPRSGDLSVYWYQQSLDQGLQFLIQYYNGEERAKGNILERFSAQQFPDLHSELNLSSLELGDSALYFCASSAYRDSNQPQHFGDGTRLSIL.

V and J are TRBV27 and TRBJ2-7; no clear D gene. Trimming took off 2 bases at V and 5 bases at J, with 19 bases between the two ends. Per the germline V gene, CDR1 is MNHEY and CDR2 is SMNVEV (reference sequence). The CDR3 sequence is 16 residues long. The CDR3 region has the DNA TGTGCCAGCAGTTTAGTCGGTCTTAGAACCCGGGACGAGCAGTACTTC. Translated: CASSLVGLRTRDEQYF.

This clone occurred a few times. The CDR3 region has the DNA TGTGCCAGCAGCCAGTCGAGGTTCGAGCAGTACTTC. The encoded protein is CASSQSRFEQYF. V and J are TRBV5-6 and TRBJ2-7; no clear D. The germline V and J ends were trimmed by 4 bases and 6 bases, with 11 bases remaining between them. Per germline, CDR1 SGHDT and CDR2 YYEEEE. The CDR3 is 12 amino acids.

This chain uses TRBV30 with TRBJ2-5; TRBD1 might be the D (5 bases). Germline CDR1 GTSNPN, CDR2 SVGIG (reference sequence). This CDR3 has 16 residues. The germline V and J ends were trimmed by 0 bases and 0 bases, with 14 bases remaining between them. Written as DNA, the CDR3 is TGTGCCTGGAGTGTACTTAATAAGGGGTACCAAGAGACCCAGTACTTC. This gives the protein CAWSVLNKGYQETQYF.

The chain combines TRBV5-5 with TRBJ1-1; D unclear. The length of the CDR3 is 13 residues. Trimming took off 1 base at V and 5 bases at J, with 9 bases between the two ends. Germline assignment: CDR1 SGHKS and CDR2 YYEKEE (reference sequence). For the CDR3, the DNA is TGTGCCAGCAGCTTGTCCATGAGGACTGAAGCTTTCTTT. Residues: CASSLSMRTEAFF.

V is TRBV6-6 and J is TRBJ2-5; D is possibly TRBD2 (6 bases). Germline-derived CDR1 and CDR2 are MNHNY and SVGAGI (reference sequence). The CDR3 totals 13 residues. V gave up 0 bases and J gave up 4 bases, with 6 bases separating them. For the CDR3, the DNA is TGTGCCAGCAGTTACTCGGGGGGAGAGACCCAGTACTTC. Residues: CASSYSGGETQYF.

V gene TRBV29-1 combines with J gene TRBJ2-7, with D perhaps matching TRBD1 (6 bases). Germline V lookup: CDR1 SQVTM, CDR2 ANQGSEA. The CDR3 runs to 11 residues. Trimming took off 7 bases at V and 3 bases at J, with 10 bases between the two ends. The CDR3 DNA reads as TGCAGCGGGGGGCAGGGCTACGAGCAGTACTTC. It specifies CSGGQGYEQYF.